This TCR beta chain originates from a study of human T cells and chemical hapten exposure. This clonotype occurred many times. Its target is not known. Stated time point: patch test 2, 6 weeks after DPC sensitization. Treatment given: therapeutic diphenylcyclopropenone sensitization with weekly scalp DPC. TCRdb ran MiXCR on the RACE reads and lists one entry per CDR3 protein. Of 330,000 or so distinct CDR3 sequences listed, roughly 6% are singletons. The CDR3 has 15 amino acids. CDR1 is MNHEY, CDR2 SVGEGT, per germline. Trimming cost V 2 bases and J 4 bases; bases outside gene matches: 5. Study results and caveats: Patch test scores rose with PT1 expanded TCR counts, a positive correlation.

The sample was whole blood, taken in connection with sensitization to the hapten diphenylcyclopropenone (DPC). This chain joins TRBV6-2 or TRBV6-3 and TRBJ1-5; 7 positions match TRBD1. This TCR derives from a woman younger than 30 with alopecia areata. Some clones in this sample may be carry-over from other donors' samples. CDR3 nucleotide sequence: TGTGCCAGCAGTTACGGGGACAGAACAAATCAGCCCCAGCATTTT. It encodes CASSYGDRTNQPQHF.